The 13 T cell receptor beta chains presented below share a single source sample, sequenced in a study of long-term antiretroviral therapy in people with HIV. The assay used was immunoSEQ (version v3.0), run at survey level. Repertoires were generated with immunoSEQ multiplex PCR, while TCRdb's copy carries only in-frame clones and drops some. The profile covers 27,000 or so clones, with more than 75% appearing a single time and 7.5% to 9% taken by the ten largest. Sequencing was performed on unsorted PBMCs, taken approximately 4.8 years after starting antiretroviral therapy. Receptors were obtained from a man aged 40-55 years with HIV.

The chain employs TRBV7-9 and TRBJ1-5; 7 nucleotides agree with TRBD1. Germline CDR1 reads SEHNR; CDR2 reads FQNEAQ (reference sequence). Unmatched junction bases numbered 14, after V lost 2 bases and J lost 1 base. The CDR3 has 19 residues. This CDR3 reads CASSLTHDRDPGSNQPQHF. In nucleotides, the CDR3 is TGTGCCAGCAGCTTAACCCACGACAGGGACCCCGGGAGCAATCAGCCCCAGCATTTT. Filled out from reference TRBV7-9 and TRBJ1-5, the complete variable domain reads DTGVSQNPRHKITKRGQNVTFRCDPISEHNRLYWYRQTLGQGPEFLTYFQNEAQLEKSRLLSDRFSAERPKGSFSTLEIQRTEQGDSAMYLCASSLTHDRDPGSNQPQHFGDGTRLSIL.

The rearrangement joins TRBV7-3 to TRBJ1-2; TRBD1 aligns across 9 bases. The length of the CDR3 is 13 residues. V lost 1 base to trimming and J lost 8 bases; unmatched junction nucleotides: 2. Germline lookup yields CDR1 SGHTA and CDR2 FQGTGA. The CDR3 bases are TGTGCCAGCAGCTTAAGAGGACAGGGGGGCTACACCTTC. Translated, it gives CASSLRGQGGYTF.

This chain joins TRBV7-2 and TRBJ1-1; D possibly corresponds to TRBD1 (6 bases). Trimming left V 1 base short and J 0 bases short, with 12 bases between. The CDR3 is 16 residues long. Germline loops: CDR1 SGHTA, CDR2 FQGNSA. In nucleotides, the CDR3 is TGTGCCAGCAGCTTAGGGGGGCTCACCATGAACACTGAAGCTTTCTTT. Amino acid sequence: CASSLGGLTMNTEAFF.

This clone showed up just a few times. The V and J genes are TRBV10-2 and TRBJ2-7; D is possibly TRBD2 (5 bases). This CDR3 has 12 amino acids. CDR1 WSHSY and CDR2 SAAADI come from the germline V gene. The germline V and J ends were trimmed by 8 bases and 4 bases, with 12 bases remaining between them. CDR3 protein: CASGHSGYEQYF. CDR3 coding DNA: TGCGCCAGCGGGCACTCGGGGTACGAGCAGTACTTC.

This rearrangement joins TRBV4-3 to TRBJ1-1, with D unclear. In germline, CDR1 is LGHNA, CDR2 YSLEER. This CDR3 is built from 14 residues. The V gene lost 0 bases and the J gene lost 1 base, with 6 bases spanning the gap. In DNA, the CDR3 is TGCGCCAGCAGCCAAGAAGCCGGGAACACTGAAGCTTTCTTT. Translating it yields CASSQEAGNTEAFF.

Relative to its sample, this clone is medium-sized. The chain combines TRBV2 with TRBJ1-5; D remains ambiguous. The germline V gene encodes CDR1 SNHLY and CDR2 FYNNEI. Between the trimmed V and J ends, which lost 2 bases and 3 bases, there was a span of 8 bases. This CDR3 has 14 amino acids. This chain's CDR3 is CASSETGTNQPQHF. CDR3 nucleotides: TGTGCCAGCAGTGAAACGGGTACCAATCAGCCCCAGCATTTT. The full variable domain, in which reference TRBV2 and TRBJ1-5 provide the parts outside the CDR3, is EPEVTQTPSHQVTQMGQEVILRCVPISNHLYFYWYRQILGQKVEFLVSFYNNEISEKSEIFDDQFSVERPDGSNFTLKIRSTKLEDSAMYFCASSETGTNQPQHFGDGTRLSIL.

The chain links TRBV23-1 to TRBJ1-4; the D gene is possibly TRBD1 (5 bases). TRBV23-1 is an ORF, with its function uncertain. There are 18 residues in the CDR3. Trimming left V 2 bases short and J 4 bases short, with 20 bases between. The CDR3 DNA sequence: TGCGCCAGCAGTCAAAAGGAATTCCGGGACGGTTATAATGAAAAACTGTTTTTT. Translation: CASSQKEFRDGYNEKLFF.

The chain has TRBV5-4 and TRBJ2-1, with 16 bases fitting TRBD2. The CDR3 is 18 amino acids. The germline V gene has CDR1 SGHNT and CDR2 YYREEE (reference sequence). The V and J ends lost 0 bases and 6 bases, in that order; junction bases with no gene match: 6. CDR3: CASSLVGTSGRATNEQFF. For the CDR3, the DNA is TGTGCCAGCAGCTTGGTAGGGACTAGCGGGAGGGCCACCAATGAGCAGTTCTTC.

The rearrangement links TRBV11-2 to TRBJ1-1, with 7 nucleotides matching TRBD1. The CDR3 extends over 17 amino acids. J lost 1 base, V lost 0 bases, and 8 bases had no gene match. Germline CDR1 SGHAT, CDR2 FQNNGV. CDR3 sequence (DNA): TGTGCCAGCAGCTTAGAAGTGGCCGGGACAGCGAACACTGAAGCTTTCTTT. This translates into CASSLEVAGTANTEAFF.

CDR3 in DNA: TGTGCCAAACAGGGATTAATTAACCTGAACACTGAAGCTTTCTTT. Translating gives CAKQGLINLNTEAFF. V usage is TRBV2 and J usage is TRBJ1-1; possible D gene TRBD1, 6 bases. This CDR3 is 15 amino acids long. Trimming took off 10 bases at V and 0 bases at J, with 18 bases between the two ends. Germline CDR1 and CDR2: SNHLY and FYNNEI.

V is TRBV18 and J is TRBJ2-2; no clear D. CDR1 is KGHSH and CDR2 is LQKENI in the germline V gene. The CDR3 is 16 amino acids. Trimming took off 1 base at V and 0 bases at J, with 9 bases between the two ends. CDR3 sequence (DNA): TGTGCCAGCTCACCACTGGTTCTACCGAACACCGGGGAGCTGTTTTTT. Translated: CASSPLVLPNTGELFF.

V is TRBV2 and J is TRBJ1-6; D unclear. V shed 4 bases and J shed 3 bases, with 10 bases lying between them. Germline values: CDR1 SNHLY, CDR2 FYNNEI. The CDR3 sequence is 15 residues long. The CDR3 here is CASSGPSRYNSPLHF. Here the CDR3 DNA reads TGTGCCAGCAGTGGGCCCAGCCGCTATAATTCACCCCTCCACTTT.

In its sample, this clone was seen once. The rearrangement links TRBV5-1 to TRBJ2-1; 10 positions match TRBD1. V lost 7 bases, J lost 4 bases, and 2 bases stayed unmatched. Germline loops: CDR1 SGHRS, CDR2 YFSETQ. The CDR3 extends over 13 amino acids. The DNA of the CDR3 is TGCGCCAGCGGGACAGGGGAATACAATGAGCAGTTCTTC. It codes for CASGTGEYNEQFF.